These 8 T cell receptor beta chains were all obtained from the same sample, sequenced in a study of T-cell memory formation after mild COVID-19. TCRdb used MiXCR to reprocess the 5' RACE reads, holding one entry per CDR3 protein. The data contain approximately 290,000 distinct CDR3 sequences, less than 20% of them singletons. The material sequenced was PBMCs or a T cell subset sorted from them (not recorded which). These receptor sequences come from a man between 18 and 29 years old who had mild COVID-19 (a few samples of this study predate the infection). Cell type and time point are not known.

This clonotype was found a few times. The rearrangement joins TRBV12-3 or TRBV12-4 to TRBJ2-5; 7 bases agree with TRBD1. Trimming took 2 bases from V and 3 from J; bases not matched to a gene: 9. The CDR3 length is 16 residues. CDR3 DNA: TGTGCCAGCAGTTTATGGAGGTGGGACAGTAAAGAGACCCAGTACTTC. Translated, it gives CASSLWRWDSKETQYF.

This clonotype appeared a few times. The chain is built from TRBV6-5 and TRBJ1-5; TRBD1 matches 7 bases. V dropped 5 bases and J dropped 3; count of bases not matched to a gene: 10. CDR1 is MNHEY, CDR2 SVGAGI, per germline. The CDR3 has 16 residues. Here the CDR3 DNA reads TGTGCCAGCAGTCCTCAACTGGGACAGCCCAATCAGCCCCAGCATTTT. This encodes CASSPQLGQPNQPQHF.

The sample holds many counts of this clonotype. This chain connects TRBV5-6 to TRBJ2-7; 7 bases are shared with TRBD2. The CDR3 length is 16 residues. J was trimmed by 0 bases and V by 3 bases; bases with no gene match: 9. Germline V gene data show CDR1 as SGHDT and CDR2 as YYEEEE. Here the CDR3 reads CASSSPKAGSSYEQYV. CDR3 nucleotide sequence: TGTGCCAGCAGCTCCCCTAAAGCGGGGAGCTCCTACGAGCAGTACGTC.

This clonotype showed up many times. CDR3 sequence: CASSGPQETQYF. In DNA form, the CDR3 reads TGTGCCAGCTCTGGGCCCCAAGAGACCCAGTACTTC. The chain carries TRBV12-3 or TRBV12-4 and TRBJ2-5; D gene uncertain. Deletions cut 8 bases from V and 1 base from J, with 8 bases between. The CDR3 has 12 amino acids.

This clonotype was detected only a few times. The chain employs TRBV7-9 and TRBJ2-5; D might be TRBD1 (5 bases). CDR1 and CDR2 (germline): SEHNR, FQNEAQ (reference sequence). The CDR3 runs to 13 residues. The germline V and J ends were trimmed by 5 bases and 5 bases, with 12 bases remaining between them. CDR3 bases: TGTGCCAGCAGCGGGCAGGGTTGGGAGACCCAGTACTTC. Translated, it gives CASSGQGWETQYF.

This clonotype was detected ten times or more. The rearrangement links TRBV7-2 to TRBJ2-5; D not certain. V was pared by 2 bases and J by 5 bases, with 12 bases between. The CDR3 covers 14 residues. Germline V gives CDR1 SGHTA, CDR2 FQGNSA. CDR3 region: CASSLRTRGETQYF. The CDR3 nucleotides read TGTGCCAGCAGCTTACGTACCCGTGGGGAGACCCAGTACTTC.

This clonotype has only a few counts. The V and J genes are TRBV15 and TRBJ2-1; TRBD1 matches at 7 bases. V lost 3 bases to trimming and J lost 6 bases; unmatched junction nucleotides: 5. The length of the CDR3 is 14 residues. The germline V gene encodes CDR1 LNHNV and CDR2 YYDKDF (reference sequence). CDR3 coding DNA: TGTGCCACCAGCAGTGGACAGGCTGGCAATGAGCAGTTCTTC. Its protein is CATSSGQAGNEQFF.

The chain links TRBV28 to TRBJ2-1, with TRBD2 matching 7 bases. The V segment lost 3 bases and the J segment 7 bases; nucleotides outside the gene matches: 3. This CDR3 comprises 13 residues. Germline-derived CDR1 and CDR2 are MDHEN and SYDVKM. As DNA, the CDR3 is TGTGCCAGCAGTTTGTGGGGAGGGAATGAGCAGTTCTTC. It translates to CASSLWGGNEQFF.